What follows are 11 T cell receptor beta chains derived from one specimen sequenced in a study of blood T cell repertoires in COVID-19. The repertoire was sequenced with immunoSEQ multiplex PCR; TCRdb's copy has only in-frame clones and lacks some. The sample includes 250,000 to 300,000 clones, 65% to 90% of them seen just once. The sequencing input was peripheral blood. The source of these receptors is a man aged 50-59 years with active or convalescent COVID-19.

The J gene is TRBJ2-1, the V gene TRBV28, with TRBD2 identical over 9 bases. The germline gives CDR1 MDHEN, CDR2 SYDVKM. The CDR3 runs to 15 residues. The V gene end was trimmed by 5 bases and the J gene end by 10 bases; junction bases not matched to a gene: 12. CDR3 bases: TGTGCCAGCAGTAAAGCCGGGACTAGCAACCTAGAGCAGTTCTTC. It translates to CASSKAGTSNLEQFF.

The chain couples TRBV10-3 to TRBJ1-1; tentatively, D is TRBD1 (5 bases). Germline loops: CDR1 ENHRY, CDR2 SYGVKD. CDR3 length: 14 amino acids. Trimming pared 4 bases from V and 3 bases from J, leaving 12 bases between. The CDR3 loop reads CAISGAGRDTEAFF. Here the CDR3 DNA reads TGTGCCATCAGTGGGGCAGGGAGGGACACTGAAGCTTTCTTT.

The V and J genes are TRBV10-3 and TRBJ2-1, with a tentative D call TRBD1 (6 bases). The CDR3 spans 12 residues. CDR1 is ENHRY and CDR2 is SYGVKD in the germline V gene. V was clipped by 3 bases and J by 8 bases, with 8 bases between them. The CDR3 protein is CAISEQGYEQFF. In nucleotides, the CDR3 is TGTGCCATCAGTGAACAGGGCTATGAGCAGTTCTTC.

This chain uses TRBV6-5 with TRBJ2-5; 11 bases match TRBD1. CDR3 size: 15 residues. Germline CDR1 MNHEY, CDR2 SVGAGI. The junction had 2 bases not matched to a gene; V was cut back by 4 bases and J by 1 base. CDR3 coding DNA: TGTGCCAGCAGTTTGGGGACAGGGGGCCAAGAGACCCAGTACTTC. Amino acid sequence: CASSLGTGGQETQYF.

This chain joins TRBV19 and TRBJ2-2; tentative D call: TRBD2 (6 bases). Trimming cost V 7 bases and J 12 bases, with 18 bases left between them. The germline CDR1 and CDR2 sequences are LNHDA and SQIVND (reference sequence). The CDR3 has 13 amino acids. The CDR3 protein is CASIARRGSKLFF. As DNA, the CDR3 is TGTGCCAGTATCGCACGCCGGGGGTCCAAGCTGTTTTTT.

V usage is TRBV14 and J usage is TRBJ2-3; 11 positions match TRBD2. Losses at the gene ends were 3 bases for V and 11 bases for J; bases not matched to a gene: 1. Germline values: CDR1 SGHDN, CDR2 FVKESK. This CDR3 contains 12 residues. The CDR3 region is CASSHTSGGQYF. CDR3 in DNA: TGTGCCAGCAGCCATACTAGCGGGGGGCAGTATTTT.

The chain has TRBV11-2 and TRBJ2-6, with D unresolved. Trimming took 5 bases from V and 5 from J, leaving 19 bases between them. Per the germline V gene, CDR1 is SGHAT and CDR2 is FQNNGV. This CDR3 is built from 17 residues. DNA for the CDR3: TGTGCCAGCAGCCCCCTCGTCGGCGGCGGCAGGGCCAACGTCCTGACTTTC. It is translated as CASSPLVGGGRANVLTF.

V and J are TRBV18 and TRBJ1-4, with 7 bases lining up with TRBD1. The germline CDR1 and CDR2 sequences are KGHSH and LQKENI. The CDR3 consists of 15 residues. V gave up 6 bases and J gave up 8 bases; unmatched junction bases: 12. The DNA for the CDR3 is TGTGCCAGCTCGAGCCGACAGGGCGAGGGGGAAAAACTGTTTTTT. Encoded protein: CASSSRQGEGEKLFF.

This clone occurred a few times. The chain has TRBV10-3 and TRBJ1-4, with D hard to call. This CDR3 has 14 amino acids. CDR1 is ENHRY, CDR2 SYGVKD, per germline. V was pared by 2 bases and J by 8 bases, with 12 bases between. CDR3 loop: CAISEAGEYEKLFF. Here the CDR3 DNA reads TGTGCCATCAGTGAGGCTGGGGAGTACGAAAAACTGTTTTTT.

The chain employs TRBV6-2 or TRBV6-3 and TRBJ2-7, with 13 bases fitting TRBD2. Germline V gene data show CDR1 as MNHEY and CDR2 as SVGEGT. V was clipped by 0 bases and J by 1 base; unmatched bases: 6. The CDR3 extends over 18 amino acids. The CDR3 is CASSYSGWTSGSSYEQYF. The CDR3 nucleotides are TGTGCCAGCAGTTACTCTGGGTGGACTAGCGGGAGTTCCTACGAGCAGTACTTC.

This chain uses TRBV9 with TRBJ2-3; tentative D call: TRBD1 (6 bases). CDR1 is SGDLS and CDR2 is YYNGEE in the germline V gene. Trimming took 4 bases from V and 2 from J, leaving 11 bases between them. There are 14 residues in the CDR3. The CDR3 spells CASSPWDTTDTQYF. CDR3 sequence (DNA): TGTGCCAGCAGCCCGTGGGACACCACAGATACGCAGTATTTT.